This T cell receptor (beta chain) was profiled in a study of PD-1 blockade in classical Hodgkin lymphoma. Looking at the study overall: Treatment was intravenous nivolumab, 3 mg/kg every 2 weeks, until progression.

Study-level results: By C4D1, diversity of CD4+ TCRs had risen significantly, whereas that of CD8+ TCRs had not. Exclusion was applied to patients who started nivolumab under 1 year after ASCT. Complete responders had baseline diversity similar to newly diagnosed patients.

Exposure to brentuximab vedotin varied, and each patient had relapsed following autologous stem cell transplantation. Using immunoSEQ multiplex PCR, the repertoire was profiled, and TCRdb retains in-frame clones only, with some absent. In the table there are under 70,000 clones, 88% of which are singletons. Comment on this clone: Its specificity is unknown.

The sequencing here drew on peripheral blood mononuclear cells (PBMCs), taken at baseline. This receptor was obtained from a human donor with classical Hodgkin lymphoma.

CDR3 amino acids: CASSRSGGEQYF. DNA for the CDR3: TGTGCCAGCAGCAGATCGGGGGGCGAGCAGTACTTC. The chain recombines TRBV2 with TRBJ2-7; 7 nucleotides line up with TRBD2. V lost 6 bases to trimming and J lost 6 bases; unmatched junction nucleotides: 5. CDR1 and CDR2 (germline): SNHLY, FYNNEI. The CDR3 totals 12 residues.